This TCR beta chain was profiled in a study of identical twins. This clonotype was counted only a few times. The target antigen is unknown. A universal primer site was added by template switching, and unique molecular identifiers were carried by the cDNA. Each CDR3 protein is one row after TCRdb ran MiXCR on the 5' RACE reads. The table lists 300,000 to 350,000 distinct CDR3 sequences, roughly an eighth of them singletons. The donors were all healthy and Caucasian. Study-level points and caveats: Excess twin sharing in beta out-of-frame sequences was weaker. Instead of following the same donors, the conclusions were based on cross-sectional statistical analysis.

Germline lookup yields CDR1 SGHRS and CDR2 YFSETQ. This CDR3 is built from 17 residues. Trimming pared 0 bases from V and 0 bases from J, leaving 14 bases between. These data were also filed under a second study, of yellow fever vaccine responses in identical twins.

This receptor was taken from a woman aged 18-29 years in good health. This rearrangement joins TRBV5-1 to TRBJ2-3, with D perhaps matching TRBD2 (6 bases). Sequencing was done on a sample of CD8+ T cells sorted from blood. The CDR3 region has the DNA TGCGCCAGCAGCTTGGCTGGCGCAGCGGGTAGCACAGATACGCAGTATTTT. This encodes CASSLAGAAGSTDTQYF. Full variable domain (outside the CDR3, taken from reference TRBV5-1 and TRBJ2-3): KAGVTQTPRYLIKTRGQQVTLSCSPISGHRSVSWYQQTPGQGLQFLFEYFSETQRNKGNFPGRFSGRQFSNSRSEMNVSTLELGDSALYLCASSLAGAAGSTDTQYFGPGTRLTVL.